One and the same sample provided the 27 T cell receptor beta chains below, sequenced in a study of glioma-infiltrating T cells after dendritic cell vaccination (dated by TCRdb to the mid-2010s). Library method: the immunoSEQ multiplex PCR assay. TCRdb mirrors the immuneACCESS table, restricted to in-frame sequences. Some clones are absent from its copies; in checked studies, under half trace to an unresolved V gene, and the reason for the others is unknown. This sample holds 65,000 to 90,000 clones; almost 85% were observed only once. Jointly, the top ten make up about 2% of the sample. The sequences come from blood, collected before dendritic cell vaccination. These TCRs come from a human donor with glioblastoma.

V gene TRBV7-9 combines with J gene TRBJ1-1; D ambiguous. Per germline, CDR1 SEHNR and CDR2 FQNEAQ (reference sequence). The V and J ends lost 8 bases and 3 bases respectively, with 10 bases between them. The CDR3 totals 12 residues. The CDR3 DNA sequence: TGTGCCAGCGAGGGCGGGCACACTGAAGCTTTCTTT. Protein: CASEGGHTEAFF.

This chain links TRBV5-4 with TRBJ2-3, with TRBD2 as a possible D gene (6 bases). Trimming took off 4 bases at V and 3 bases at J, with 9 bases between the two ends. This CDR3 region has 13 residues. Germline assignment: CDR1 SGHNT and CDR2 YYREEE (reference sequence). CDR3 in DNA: TGTGCCAGCAGCCCCGGAGGGACAGATACGCAGTATTTT. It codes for CASSPGGTDTQYF.

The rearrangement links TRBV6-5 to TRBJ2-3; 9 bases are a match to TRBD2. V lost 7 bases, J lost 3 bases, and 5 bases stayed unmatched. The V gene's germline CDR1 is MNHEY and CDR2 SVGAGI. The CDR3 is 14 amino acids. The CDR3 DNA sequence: TGTGCCAGCACCTCAACTAGCGGGACAGATACGCAGTATTTT. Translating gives CASTSTSGTDTQYF.

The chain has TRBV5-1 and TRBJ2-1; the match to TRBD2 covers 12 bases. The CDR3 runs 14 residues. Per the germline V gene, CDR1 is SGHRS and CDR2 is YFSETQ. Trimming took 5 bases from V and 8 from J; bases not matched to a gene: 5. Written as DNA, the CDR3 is TGCGCCAGCAGGCGTCTAGCGGGAGGGGATGAGCAGTTCTTC. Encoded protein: CASRRLAGGDEQFF. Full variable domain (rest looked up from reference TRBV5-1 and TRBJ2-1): KAGVTQTPRYLIKTRGQQVTLSCSPISGHRSVSWYQQTPGQGLQFLFEYFSETQRNKGNFPGRFSGRQFSNSRSEMNVSTLELGDSALYLCASRRLAGGDEQFFGPGTRLTVL.

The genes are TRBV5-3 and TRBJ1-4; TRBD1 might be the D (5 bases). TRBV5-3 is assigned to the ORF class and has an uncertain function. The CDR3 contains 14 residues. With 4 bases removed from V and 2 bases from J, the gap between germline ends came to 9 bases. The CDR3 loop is CARSNRGTNEKLFF. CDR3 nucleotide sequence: TGTGCCAGAAGCAACCGGGGGACTAATGAAAAACTGTTTTTT.

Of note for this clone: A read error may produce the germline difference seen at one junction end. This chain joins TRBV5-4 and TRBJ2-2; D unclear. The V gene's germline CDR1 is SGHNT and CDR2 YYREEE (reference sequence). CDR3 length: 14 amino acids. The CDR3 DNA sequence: TGTGCCAGCAGCCCTAACGAAGCCACCAGGGAGCTGTTTTTT. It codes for CASSPNEATRELFF.

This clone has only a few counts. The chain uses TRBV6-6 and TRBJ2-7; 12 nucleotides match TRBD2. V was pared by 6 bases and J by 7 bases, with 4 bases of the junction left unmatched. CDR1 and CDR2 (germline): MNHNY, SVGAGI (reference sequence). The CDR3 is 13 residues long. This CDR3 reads CASSRGLAGEQYF. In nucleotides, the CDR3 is TGTGCCAGCAGCCGGGGACTAGCGGGTGAGCAGTACTTC.

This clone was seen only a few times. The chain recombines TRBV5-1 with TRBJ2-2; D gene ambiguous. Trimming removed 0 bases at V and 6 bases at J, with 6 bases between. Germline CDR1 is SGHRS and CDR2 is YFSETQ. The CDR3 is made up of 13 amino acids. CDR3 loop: CASSLAPSGELFF. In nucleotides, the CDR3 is TGCGCCAGCAGCTTGGCCCCGTCCGGGGAGCTGTTTTTT.

In DNA form, the CDR3 reads TGTGCCAGCAGCTGGCGGGACAGGGACACCGGGGAGCTGTTTTTT. This sequence encodes CASSWRDRDTGELFF. The chain has TRBV5-4 and TRBJ2-2; 9 positions agree with TRBD1. Germline V lookup: CDR1 SGHNT, CDR2 YYREEE (reference sequence). This CDR3 has 15 amino acids. V lost 3 bases and J lost 3; bases outside the gene matches: 3.

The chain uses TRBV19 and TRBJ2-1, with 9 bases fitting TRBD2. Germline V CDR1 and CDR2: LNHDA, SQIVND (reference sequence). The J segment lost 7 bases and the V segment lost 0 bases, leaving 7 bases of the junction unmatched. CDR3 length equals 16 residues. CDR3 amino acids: CASSIDRSGRRNEQFF. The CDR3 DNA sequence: TGTGCCAGTAGTATAGATCGAAGCGGGAGGCGTAATGAGCAGTTCTTC.

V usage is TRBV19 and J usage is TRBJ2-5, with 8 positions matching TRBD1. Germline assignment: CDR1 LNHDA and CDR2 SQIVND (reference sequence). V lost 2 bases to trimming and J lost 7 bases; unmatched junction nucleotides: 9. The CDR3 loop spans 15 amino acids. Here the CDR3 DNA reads TGTGCCAGTAGTATACCAAACGGACAGGGAGGGACCCAGTACTTC. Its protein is CASSIPNGQGGTQYF.

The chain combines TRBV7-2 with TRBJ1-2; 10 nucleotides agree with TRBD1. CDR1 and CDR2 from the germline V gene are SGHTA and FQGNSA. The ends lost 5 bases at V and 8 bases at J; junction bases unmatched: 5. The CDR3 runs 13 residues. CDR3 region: CASSSGQGGGYTF. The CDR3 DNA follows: TGTGCCAGCAGCAGTGGACAGGGGGGGGGCTACACCTTC.

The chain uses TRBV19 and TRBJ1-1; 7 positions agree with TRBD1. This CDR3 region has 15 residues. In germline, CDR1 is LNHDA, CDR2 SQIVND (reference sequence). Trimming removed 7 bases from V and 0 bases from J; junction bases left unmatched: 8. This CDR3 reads CASKPPGTVNTEAFF. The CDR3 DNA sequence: TGTGCCAGTAAGCCACCTGGGACAGTGAACACTGAAGCTTTCTTT.

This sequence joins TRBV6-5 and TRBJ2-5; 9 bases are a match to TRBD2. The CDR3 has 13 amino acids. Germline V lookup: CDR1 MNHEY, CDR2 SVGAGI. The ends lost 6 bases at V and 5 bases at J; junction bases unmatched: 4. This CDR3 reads CASRPSGVETQYF. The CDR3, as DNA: TGTGCCAGCAGACCTAGCGGGGTTGAGACCCAGTACTTC.

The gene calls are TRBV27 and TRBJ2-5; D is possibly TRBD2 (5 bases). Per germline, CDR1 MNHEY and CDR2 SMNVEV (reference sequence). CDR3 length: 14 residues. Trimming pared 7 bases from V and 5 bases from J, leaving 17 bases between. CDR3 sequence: CASTPQLAWETQYF. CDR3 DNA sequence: TGTGCCAGCACCCCCCAGCTAGCCTGGGAGACCCAGTACTTC.

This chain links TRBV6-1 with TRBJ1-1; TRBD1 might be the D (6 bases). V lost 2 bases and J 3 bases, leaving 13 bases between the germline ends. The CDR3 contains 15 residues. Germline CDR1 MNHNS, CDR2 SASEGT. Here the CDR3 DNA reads TGTGCCAGCAGTGAATTCAGGGGCGAGGACACTGAAGCTTTCTTT. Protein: CASSEFRGEDTEAFF.

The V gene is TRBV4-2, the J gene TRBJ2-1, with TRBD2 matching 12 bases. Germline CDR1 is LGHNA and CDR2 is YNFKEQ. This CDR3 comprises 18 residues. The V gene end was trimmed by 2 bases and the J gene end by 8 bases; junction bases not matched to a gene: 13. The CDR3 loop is CASSQKGSSGGALDEQFF. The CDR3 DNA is TGTGCCAGCAGCCAAAAGGGGTCTAGCGGGGGGGCTTTGGATGAGCAGTTCTTC.

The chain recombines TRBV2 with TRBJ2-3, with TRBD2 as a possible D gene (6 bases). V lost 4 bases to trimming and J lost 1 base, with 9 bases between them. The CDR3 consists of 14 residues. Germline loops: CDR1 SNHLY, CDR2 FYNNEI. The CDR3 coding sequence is TGTGCCAGCAGTGGGTTAGCGGGCACAGATACGCAGTATTTT. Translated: CASSGLAGTDTQYF.

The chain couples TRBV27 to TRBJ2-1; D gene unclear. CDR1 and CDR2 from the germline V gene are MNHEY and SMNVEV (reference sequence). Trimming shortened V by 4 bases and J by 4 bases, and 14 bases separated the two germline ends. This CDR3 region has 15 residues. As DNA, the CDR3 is TGTGCCAGCAGTTCTCGTCCCGCCGGTTACAATGAGCAGTTCTTC. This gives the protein CASSSRPAGYNEQFF.

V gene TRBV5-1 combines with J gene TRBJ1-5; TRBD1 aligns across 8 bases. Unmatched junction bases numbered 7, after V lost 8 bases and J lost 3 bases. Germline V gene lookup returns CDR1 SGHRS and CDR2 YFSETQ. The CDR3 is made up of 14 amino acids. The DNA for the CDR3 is TGCGCCAGACCGGGACAGGACGACAATCAGCCCCAGCATTTT. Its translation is CARPGQDDNQPQHF.

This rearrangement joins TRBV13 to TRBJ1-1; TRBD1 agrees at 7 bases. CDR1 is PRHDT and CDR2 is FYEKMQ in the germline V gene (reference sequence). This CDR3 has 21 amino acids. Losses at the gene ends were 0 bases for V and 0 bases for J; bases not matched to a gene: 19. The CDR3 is CASSLGLRWEGGVRMNTEAFF. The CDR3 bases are TGTGCCAGCAGCTTAGGCTTAAGGTGGGAAGGGGGCGTCAGAATGAACACTGAAGCTTTCTTT. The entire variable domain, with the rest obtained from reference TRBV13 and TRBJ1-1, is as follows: AAGVIQSPRHLIKEKRETATLKCYPIPRHDTVYWYQQGPGQDPQFLISFYEKMQSDKGSIPDRFSAQQFSDYHSELNMSSLELGDSALYFCASSLGLRWEGGVRMNTEAFFGQGTRLTVV.

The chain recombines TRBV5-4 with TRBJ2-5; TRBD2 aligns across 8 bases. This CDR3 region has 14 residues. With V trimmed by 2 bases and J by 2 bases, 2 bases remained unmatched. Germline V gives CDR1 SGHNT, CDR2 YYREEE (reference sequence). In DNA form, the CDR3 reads TGTGCCAGCAGCTTACTAGCGGTGCAAGAGACCCAGTACTTC. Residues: CASSLLAVQETQYF.

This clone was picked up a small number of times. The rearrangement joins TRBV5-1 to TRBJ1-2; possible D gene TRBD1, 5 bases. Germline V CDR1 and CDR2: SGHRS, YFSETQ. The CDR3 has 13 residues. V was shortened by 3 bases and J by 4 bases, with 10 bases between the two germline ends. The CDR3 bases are TGCGCCAGCAGCTCGACAGCTACCTATGGCTACACCTTC. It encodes CASSSTATYGYTF.

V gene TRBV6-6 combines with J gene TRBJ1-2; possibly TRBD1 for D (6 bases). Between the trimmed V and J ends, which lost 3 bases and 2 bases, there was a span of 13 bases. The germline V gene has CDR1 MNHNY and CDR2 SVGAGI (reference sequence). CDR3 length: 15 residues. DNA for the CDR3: TGTGCCAGCAGTTATCGGGACATTCAGAACTATGGCTACACCTTC. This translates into CASSYRDIQNYGYTF.

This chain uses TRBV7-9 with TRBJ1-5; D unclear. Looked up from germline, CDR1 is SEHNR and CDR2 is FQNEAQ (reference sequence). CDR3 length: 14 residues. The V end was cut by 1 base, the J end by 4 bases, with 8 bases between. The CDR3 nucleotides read TGTGCCAGCAGCTTAGAACAGCCTAATCAGCCCCAGCATTTT. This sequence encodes CASSLEQPNQPQHF.

The CDR3 region has the DNA TGTGCCAGCTCATCTCAGGTCTACGAGCAGTACTTC. Its protein is CASSSQVYEQYF. The chain carries TRBV18 and TRBJ2-7; no clear D. From germline, CDR1 is KGHSH and CDR2 LQKENI. V lost 5 bases, J lost 3 bases, and 8 bases lay in between. CDR3 length: 12 residues.

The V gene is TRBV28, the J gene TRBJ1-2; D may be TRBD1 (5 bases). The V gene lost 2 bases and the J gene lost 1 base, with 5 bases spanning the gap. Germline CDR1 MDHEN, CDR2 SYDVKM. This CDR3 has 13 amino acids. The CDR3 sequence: CASSLQGNYGYTF. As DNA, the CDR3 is TGTGCCAGCAGTTTACAGGGTAACTATGGCTACACCTTC.